The TCR beta chain under discussion was sequenced for a study of Ad26.COV2.S vaccination and SARS-CoV-2 variants. Some clones are missing from TCRdb's copy, which holds only in-frame ones; the method was immunoSEQ multiplex PCR. The table includes approximately 480,000 clones, around nine tenths detected once. Treatment noted: about 20 received Ad26.COV2.S at low or high dose, single or two shots; about 5 received placebo; per-sample allocation not given. Sampling happened 63 days after the first vaccine or placebo injection. The origin of this receptor is a person between 18 and 65 years old who received the Ad26.COV2.S COVID-19 vaccine or a placebo. The sequenced sample was peripheral blood, obtained in a trial of Ad26.COV2.S vaccine versus placebo.

CDR3 in amino acids: CASKNGGGRGNTIYF. CDR3 DNA: TGTGCCAGCAAAAACGGAGGGGGCCGGGGAAACACCATATATTTT. This sequence joins TRBV9 and TRBJ1-3; 7 nucleotides match TRBD1. From germline, CDR1 is SGDLS and CDR2 YYNGEE. The CDR3 contains 15 residues. V shed 6 bases, J shed 4 bases, and the junction held 10 bases outside the gene matches.